Listed below are T cell receptor beta chains from one sample, sequenced in a study of early T cells in non-severe SARS-CoV-2 infection. TCRdb re-called the 5' RACE reads through MiXCR, storing one row per CDR3 protein. Among tens of thousands of distinct CDR3 sequences listed, more than 14% were seen once. The sample consisted of whole blood, taken at baseline. These receptors originate from an adult who was a healthcare worker with PCR-confirmed SARS-CoV-2 infection or an uninfected control (not recorded which). CDR3s include the opening cysteine and the closing phenylalanine or tryptophan. D genes are given only for firm matches. The size entry is marked missing in some rows and otherwise reads once, few, many or a size class.

TRBD2	NA	TRBJ2-5	TRBV12-3/TRBV12-4	TGTGCCAGCAGTTTTCCTCTAGCGGGAATCCAGACCCAGTACTTC	CASSFPLAGIQTQYF
NA	few	TRBJ2-3	TRBV7-6	TGTGCCAGCAGCCAAGTACCGGACTACACAGATACGCAGTATTTT	CASSQVPDYTDTQYF
NA	few	TRBJ2-7	TRBV5-1	TGCGCCAGCAGCTTGGCCAAACAGGAGATCTACGAGCAGTACTTC	CASSLAKQEIYEQYF
NA	few	TRBJ1-1	TRBV28	TGTGCCAGCAGTCCACCTGGGATTGAAGCTTTCTTT	CASSPPGIEAFF
NA	NA	TRBJ2-7	TRBV19	TGTGCCAGTAGTATATCCGAGACTAGCTACGAGCAGTACTTC	CASSISETSYEQYF
TRBD2	NA	TRBJ2-2	TRBV24-1	TGTGTCACCGTGGAGCGGGAGACCGGGGAGCTGTTTTTT	CVTVERETGELFF
NA	few	TRBJ1-1	TRBV7-9	TGTGCCAGCAGCGGGTGGGAGGGAATGAACACTGAAGCTTTCTTT	CASSGWEGMNTEAFF
TRBD2	NA	TRBJ2-1	TRBV11-3	TGTGCCAGCAGCCCGGGACTAGCGGCCCACAATGAGCAGTTCTTC	CASSPGLAAHNEQFF
TRBD1	NA	TRBJ2-5	TRBV29-1	TGCAGCGTTGGCTGGGGACAGGGCTTTGGGACCCAGTACTTC	CSVGWGQGFGTQYF
NA	many	TRBJ1-1	TRBV24-1	TGTGCCACCAGATTGGGACAGAACACTGAAGCTTTCTTT	CATRLGQNTEAFF
TRBD2	many	TRBJ2-5	TRBV20-1	TGCAGTCCCCTAGCGGGAGACCACCAAGAGACCCAGTACTTC	CSPLAGDHQETQYF
NA	few	TRBJ1-5	TRBV5-1	TGCGCCAGCAGCATCGACGGGGGCAATCAGCCCCAGCATTTT	CASSIDGGNQPQHF
TRBD2	NA	TRBJ2-1	TRBV3-1	TGTGCCAGCAGCCAAGTGGCTAGCGGGAGGCCGTACAATGAGCAGTTCTTC	CASSQVASGRPYNEQFF
TRBD2	many	TRBJ2-3	TRBV28	TGTGCCAGCAGTATGACTAGCGGCAGTCAAGATACGCAGTATTTT	CASSMTSGSQDTQYF
NA	few	TRBJ2-5	TRBV5-5	TGTGCCAGCAGCTCCCCGGCGCACGAGACCCAGTACTTC	CASSSPAHETQYF
NA	NA	TRBJ1-1	TRBV5-1	TGCGCCAGCAGCTTGAGTGCAGGTATGAACACTGAAGCTTTCTTT	CASSLSAGMNTEAFF
TRBD2	many	TRBJ2-1	TRBV11-2	TGTGCCAGCAGCTTAGCGGGAGGGCCAGTGGTGAACAATGAGCAGTTCTTC	CASSLAGGPVVNNEQFF
NA	NA	TRBJ2-3	TRBV7-2	TGTGCCAGCACCGGAGGGATCGGTACGCAGTATTTT	CASTGGIGTQYF
NA	few	TRBJ2-5	TRBV7-6	TGTGCCAGCAGCCCTTTCCAGGGGCAAGAGACCCAGTACTTC	CASSPFQGQETQYF
NA	few	TRBJ1-6	TRBV10-3	TGTGCCATCAGTGAGTTAGGGGTCAATTCACCCCTCCACTTT	CAISELGVNSPLHF
TRBD2	many	TRBJ2-2	TRBV7-3	TGTGCCAGCAGCTCCCGACTAGCGGTAAACACCGGGGAGCTGTTTTTT	CASSSRLAVNTGELFF
NA	NA	TRBJ2-5	TRBV5-1	TGCGCCAGCAGACTGCAGGGGTCCCAAGAGACCCAGTACTTC	CASRLQGSQETQYF
TRBD2	NA	TRBJ2-7	TRBV6-6	TGTGCCAGCACTCGCTCGGGACTAGCGGGAGAGACCCCCTACGAGCAGTACTTC	CASTRSGLAGETPYEQYF